This T cell receptor (beta chain) comes out of a study of PD-1 blockade in classical Hodgkin lymphoma. Study conclusions and caveats: Baseline diversity in complete responders resembled that of newly diagnosed patients. TCR diversity at baseline was reported to be reduced in newly diagnosed patients relative to healthy donors. Unlike CD8+ TCR diversity, which did not rise significantly by C4D1, CD4+ TCR diversity did.

Measured with immunoSEQ multiplex PCR; TCRdb has only the in-frame clones, and not every one. The data contain just under 100,000 clones, approximately 83% of them singletons. In the case of this clone: Its antigen is still unknown.

The CDR3 consists of 16 residues. The J segment lost 1 base and the V segment lost 1 base, leaving 5 bases of the junction unmatched. Germline V gene data show CDR1 as SGDLS and CDR2 as YYNGEE. Autologous stem cell transplantation was followed by relapse in every patient, and brentuximab vedotin exposure varied. The source of this sequence is a human donor with classical Hodgkin lymphoma. V gene TRBV9 combines with J gene TRBJ2-5; 9 bases map to TRBD2. The sequenced sample was peripheral blood mononuclear cells (PBMCs), obtained at baseline. The CDR3 protein is CASSVSLAGPQETQYF. CDR3 DNA sequence: TGTGCCAGCAGCGTATCTCTAGCGGGGCCCCAAGAGACCCAGTACTTC.